The 22 T cell receptor beta chains presented below share a single source sample, sequenced in a study of cytotoxic CD8 clonotypes in ibrutinib-treated CLL. Sequencing was performed with immunoSEQ multiplex PCR; in TCRdb, only in-frame clones are kept and a portion is missing. Of approximately 300,000 clones in the sample, 80% were seen once. The specimen was PBMCs, collected before ibrutinib treatment. All receptors derive from a human donor with chronic lymphocytic leukemia.

The chain carries TRBV5-4 and TRBJ1-1; D gene uncertain. There are 12 residues in the CDR3. The germline V gene has CDR1 SGHNT and CDR2 YYREEE (reference sequence). Trimming left V 4 bases short and J 9 bases short, with 13 bases between. DNA for the CDR3: TGTGCCAGCAGCCTAGGGCCGTTCAAAGCTTTCTTT. Its translation is CASSLGPFKAFF.

This chain joins TRBV7-8 and TRBJ1-1; no reliable D call. The CDR3 sequence is 13 residues long. Germline loops: CDR1 SGHVS, CDR2 FQNEAQ. Trimming cost V 6 bases and J 2 bases, with 10 bases left between them. The DNA for the CDR3 is TGTGCCAGCAGGAACGGGATTAACACTGAAGCTTTCTTT. Translating it yields CASRNGINTEAFF.

On this clone: Compared with germline, one end of the junction differs, possibly owing to a read error. The rearrangement links TRBV5-5 to TRBJ1-5; D ambiguous. This CDR3 region has 15 residues. The germline V gene encodes CDR1 SGHKS and CDR2 YYEKEE (reference sequence). The CDR3 spells CASSQDEGSNQPQHF. In DNA form, the CDR3 reads TGCGCCAGCAGCCAAGACGAAGGTAGCAATCAGCCCCAGCATTTT.

This chain uses TRBV5-1 with TRBJ2-7; TRBD1 might be the D (5 bases). Germline CDR1 and CDR2: SGHRS and YFSETQ. The CDR3 runs 18 residues. The ends were cut back, 2 bases at V and 2 bases at J, with 23 bases in the middle. The CDR3 loop reads CASSFHEMFQDTTYEQYF. The CDR3 DNA sequence: TGCGCCAGCAGCTTTCATGAAATGTTCCAGGACACAACCTACGAGCAGTACTTC.

The chain has TRBV30 and TRBJ2-3; D not certain. CDR1 and CDR2 (germline): GTSNPN, SVGIG (reference sequence). Trimming pared 1 base from V and 2 bases from J, leaving 7 bases between. CDR3 length: 13 amino acids. The CDR3 here is CAWSAGHTDTQYF. The DNA of the CDR3 is TGTGCCTGGAGTGCCGGGCACACAGATACGCAGTATTTT.

The chain is built from TRBV7-2 and TRBJ2-3; the match to TRBD2 covers 12 bases. V was clipped by 5 bases and J by 3 bases; unmatched bases: 6. The CDR3 contains 16 residues. Germline loops: CDR1 SGHTA, CDR2 FQGNSA. CDR3 DNA: TGTGCCAGCAGCCTACTAGCGGGAGGTGAAACAGATACGCAGTATTTT. Its translation: CASSLLAGGETDTQYF.

The V call is TRBV9, the J call TRBJ1-1; TRBD1 matches at 9 bases. The CDR3 is 12 residues long. Germline V gene lookup returns CDR1 SGDLS and CDR2 YYNGEE. The V and J ends lost 4 bases and 8 bases, in that order; junction bases with no gene match: 3. The CDR3 loop is CASSRDRGEAFF. DNA of the CDR3: TGTGCCAGCAGCCGAGACAGGGGGGAAGCTTTCTTT.

This clone has just a few counts. The J gene is TRBJ1-1, the V gene TRBV30; D is uncertain. Trimming took 2 bases from V and 8 from J, leaving 12 bases between them. CDR1 and CDR2 from the germline V gene are GTSNPN and SVGIG (reference sequence). This CDR3 is built from 12 residues. CDR3 in DNA: TGTGCCTGGAGTTTACTTATTGGAGAAGCTTTCTTT. Translation gives CAWSLLIGEAFF. The variable domain in full, with the rest retrieved from reference TRBV30 and TRBJ1-1, is SQTIHQWPATLVQPVGSPLSLECTVEGTSNPNLYWYRQAAGRGLQLLFYSVGIGQISSEVPQNLSASRPQDRQFILSSKKLLLSDSGFYLCAWSLLIGEAFFGQGTRLTVV.

The chain employs TRBV7-9 and TRBJ2-2; tentatively, D is TRBD1 (5 bases). The CDR3 contains 18 residues. With 3 bases removed from V and 0 bases from J, the gap between germline ends came to 17 bases. CDR1 and CDR2 (germline): SEHNR, FQNEAQ (reference sequence). The CDR3 sequence is CASSFFFTQAANTGELFF. The CDR3 nucleotides are TGTGCCAGCAGCTTTTTTTTCACACAGGCCGCGAACACCGGGGAGCTGTTTTTT.

J is TRBJ1-5 and V is TRBV30, with D unclear. Germline V CDR1 and CDR2: GTSNPN, SVGIG (reference sequence). The CDR3 totals 14 residues. V dropped 5 bases and J dropped 4 bases, with 15 bases sitting between them. The CDR3 DNA reads TGTGCCTGGGGAGGACCGAGAAATAATCAGCCCCAGCATTTT. It encodes CAWGGPRNNQPQHF. The entire variable domain, with the rest obtained from reference TRBV30 and TRBJ1-5, is as follows: SQTIHQWPATLVQPVGSPLSLECTVEGTSNPNLYWYRQAAGRGLQLLFYSVGIGQISSEVPQNLSASRPQDRQFILSSKKLLLSDSGFYLCAWGGPRNNQPQHFGDGTRLSIL.

This clone was observed a single time. The rearrangement uses TRBV7-2 and TRBJ2-7, with 7 positions matching TRBD2. Looked up from germline, CDR1 is SGHTA and CDR2 is FQGNSA. The CDR3 runs to 15 residues. The V segment lost 1 base and the J segment 2 bases; nucleotides outside the gene matches: 5. The CDR3 here is CASSLDPAGTYEQYF. The CDR3 region has the DNA TGTGCCAGCAGCTTAGATCCAGCGGGAACCTACGAGCAGTACTTC.

The chain links TRBV25-1 to TRBJ2-7; 7 positions match TRBD2. Germline CDR1 reads MGHDK; CDR2 reads SYGVNS. V shed 4 bases, J shed 7 bases, and the junction held 7 bases outside the gene matches. CDR3 size: 13 residues. CDR3: CASSAMGLLEQYF. The CDR3 DNA follows: TGTGCCAGCAGTGCAATGGGACTATTAGAGCAGTACTTC.

The chain combines TRBV28 with TRBJ2-7; D gene ambiguous. Trimming shortened V by 7 bases and J by 7 bases, and 11 bases separated the two germline ends. The length of the CDR3 is 11 residues. Germline V lookup: CDR1 MDHEN, CDR2 SYDVKM. CDR3 in amino acids: CASNENREQYF. CDR3 nucleotides: TGTGCCAGCAACGAGAATAGGGAGCAGTACTTC.

The V gene is TRBV30, the J gene TRBJ2-6; no clear D gene. The CDR3 runs 13 residues. Germline V lookup: CDR1 GTSNPN, CDR2 SVGIG (reference sequence). Trimming stripped 4 bases from V and 0 bases from J, with 4 bases between. The CDR3 here is CAWKGSGANVLTF. The CDR3 DNA follows: TGTGCCTGGAAGGGCTCTGGGGCCAACGTCCTGACTTTC.

The chain carries TRBV30 and TRBJ1-2, with 7 bases identical to TRBD1. CDR3 size: 13 residues. J was trimmed by 7 bases and V by 8 bases; bases with no gene match: 13. The germline CDR1 and CDR2 sequences are GTSNPN and SVGIG (reference sequence). CDR3 region: CARSDRSLSGYTF. In DNA, the CDR3 is TGTGCCCGGTCGGACAGGAGCCTTAGTGGCTACACCTTC.

This clone was counted only a few times. The chain recombines TRBV7-8 with TRBJ1-1, with 9 bases matching TRBD1. Germline V lookup: CDR1 SGHVS, CDR2 FQNEAQ. The trim removed 3 bases at V and 4 bases at J, leaving 0 bases unmatched. The CDR3 length is 13 residues. CDR3 loop: CASSLGQGTEAFF. DNA of the CDR3: TGTGCCAGCAGCTTGGGACAGGGCACTGAAGCTTTCTTT.

In the case of this clone: Other DNA sequences from this sample encode an identical CDR3 as well. This rearrangement joins TRBV27 to TRBJ1-5, with 7 bases matching TRBD1. V lost 5 bases, J lost 7 bases, and 5 bases stayed unmatched. Germline values: CDR1 MNHEY, CDR2 SMNVEV (reference sequence). The CDR3 is 13 amino acids. The CDR3 region has the DNA TGTGCCAGCAGTCGGACAGGTTTGCAGCCCCAGCATTTT. Encoded protein: CASSRTGLQPQHF.

V usage is TRBV11-3 and J usage is TRBJ2-1; D is unresolved. Germline CDR1 is SGHNT and CDR2 is YENEEA. This CDR3 is 13 amino acids long. Trimming stripped 3 bases from V and 7 bases from J, with 10 bases between. As DNA, the CDR3 is TGTGCCAGCAGCTTGACCAAATGGAATGAGCAGTTCTTC. Protein sequence: CASSLTKWNEQFF.

The chain has TRBV7-3 and TRBJ2-3; tentative D call: TRBD1 (6 bases). The CDR3 covers 14 residues. Germline assignment: CDR1 SGHTA and CDR2 FQGTGA. The ends were cut back, 6 bases at V and 2 bases at J, with 12 bases in the middle. In DNA form, the CDR3 reads TGTGCCAGCAGTGGGGACACAAACACAGATACGCAGTATTTT. Protein sequence: CASSGDTNTDTQYF.

This chain uses TRBV4-1 with TRBJ2-1; D call uncertain. Germline V gene data show CDR1 as MGHRA and CDR2 as YSYEKL. Trimming shortened V by 6 bases and J by 6 bases, and 21 bases separated the two germline ends. This CDR3 contains 16 residues. In DNA form, the CDR3 reads TGCGCCAGCAGGAAAGGATCGGCTAGTCGTCTCAATGAGCAGTTCTTC. Translated: CASRKGSASRLNEQFF.

The chain carries TRBV27 and TRBJ2-7; D is undetermined. Looked up from germline, CDR1 is MNHEY and CDR2 is SMNVEV (reference sequence). Trimming removed 3 bases at V and 2 bases at J, with 14 bases between. This CDR3 has 15 residues. In nucleotides, the CDR3 is TGTGCCAGCAGTTTTTCCGGAAAGCCTCCCTACGAGCAGTACTTC. This translates into CASSFSGKPPYEQYF.

The gene calls are TRBV4-1 and TRBJ1-2, with D maybe TRBD1 (5 bases). Germline V lookup: CDR1 MGHRA, CDR2 YSYEKL. The CDR3 sequence is 16 residues long. V shed 1 base and J shed 4 bases, with 16 bases lying between them. The CDR3 spells CASSQVPRRGGYGYTF. Written as DNA, the CDR3 is TGCGCCAGCAGCCAAGTCCCCCGCCGGGGGGGCTATGGCTACACCTTC.